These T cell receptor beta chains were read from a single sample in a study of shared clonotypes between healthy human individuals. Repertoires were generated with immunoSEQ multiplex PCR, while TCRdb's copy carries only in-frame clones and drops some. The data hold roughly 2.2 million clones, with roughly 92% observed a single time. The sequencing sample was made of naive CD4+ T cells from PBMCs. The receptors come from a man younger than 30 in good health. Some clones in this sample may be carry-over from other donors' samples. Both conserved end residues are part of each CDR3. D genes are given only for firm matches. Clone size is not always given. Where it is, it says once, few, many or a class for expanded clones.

cdr3_aa: CASSLHLTGNPGELFF
cdr3_nt: TGTGCCAGCAGCTTACATCTGACAGGGAACCCCGGGGAGCTGTTTTTT
j_call: TRBJ2-2
v_call: TRBV7-3
clone_size: .
d_call: TRBD1

cdr3_aa: CSAMGGGEQYF
cdr3_nt: TGCAGTGCTATGGGAGGTGGCGAGCAGTACTTC
j_call: TRBJ2-7
v_call: TRBV20-1
clone_size: .
d_call: .

cdr3_aa: CASSYRWTGGAGEQYF
cdr3_nt: TGTGCCAGCAGTTACCGCTGGACAGGGGGCGCAGGCGAGCAGTACTTC
j_call: TRBJ2-7
v_call: TRBV27
clone_size: .
d_call: TRBD1

cdr3_aa: CASSLRALPPNEQFF
cdr3_nt: TGTGCCAGCAGCTTGAGGGCCTTGCCTCCCAATGAGCAGTTCTTC
j_call: TRBJ2-1
v_call: TRBV5-4
clone_size: .
d_call: .

cdr3_aa: CASSYRRTEAFF
cdr3_nt: TGTGCCAGCAGTTACAGGAGAACTGAAGCTTTCTTT
j_call: TRBJ1-1
v_call: TRBV28
clone_size: .
d_call: .

cdr3_aa: CASLKTGRDTEAFF
cdr3_nt: TGTGCCAGCCTAAAGACAGGGCGAGACACTGAAGCTTTCTTT
j_call: TRBJ1-1
v_call: TRBV18
clone_size: few
d_call: TRBD1

cdr3_aa: CASSLEGVGLLEQYF
cdr3_nt: TGCGCCAGCAGCTTGGAAGGGGTAGGGCTTCTCGAGCAGTACTTC
j_call: TRBJ2-7
v_call: TRBV5-1
clone_size: .
d_call: .

cdr3_aa: CASSEFRGLETQYF
cdr3_nt: TGTGCCAGCAGTGAGTTCAGGGGGTTAGAGACCCAGTACTTC
j_call: TRBJ2-5
v_call: TRBV6-1
clone_size: once
d_call: TRBD1

cdr3_aa: CASSPRSYSYEQYF
cdr3_nt: TGTGCCAGTTCACCTCGGAGTTACTCCTACGAGCAGTACTTC
j_call: TRBJ2-7
v_call: TRBV9
clone_size: .
d_call: .

cdr3_aa: CASSLHNYEQYF
cdr3_nt: TGTGCCAGCAGTTTGCATAATTACGAGCAGTACTTC
j_call: TRBJ2-7
v_call: TRBV6-1
clone_size: .
d_call: .

cdr3_aa: CASSIRQEPYEQYF
cdr3_nt: TGTGCCAGTAGTATTAGACAGGAGCCCTACGAGCAGTACTTC
j_call: TRBJ2-7
v_call: TRBV19
clone_size: once
d_call: .

cdr3_aa: CASSVFSNTDTQYF
cdr3_nt: TGTGCCAGCAGTGTTTTCAGTAACACAGATACGCAGTATTTT
j_call: TRBJ2-3
v_call: TRBV25-1
clone_size: once
d_call: .

cdr3_aa: CASSLIAGANTGELFF
cdr3_nt: TGTGCCAGCAGCTTAATAGCGGGCGCGAACACCGGGGAGCTGTTTTTT
j_call: TRBJ2-2
v_call: TRBV7-3
clone_size: .
d_call: TRBD2

cdr3_aa: CASSGDVYSYEQYF
cdr3_nt: TGTGCCAGTAGTGGGGACGTCTACTCCTACGAGCAGTACTTC
j_call: TRBJ2-7
v_call: TRBV19
clone_size: .
d_call: .

cdr3_aa: CASSPGGAGFFNEQFF
cdr3_nt: TGCGCCAGCAGCCCCGGGGGGGCGGGATTCTTCAATGAGCAGTTCTTC
j_call: TRBJ2-1
v_call: TRBV5-1
clone_size: few
d_call: TRBD2

cdr3_aa: CASSPADKRGNEKLFF
cdr3_nt: TGTGCCAGCAGTCCGGCAGACAAGCGGGGTAACGAAAAACTGTTTTTT
j_call: TRBJ1-4
v_call: TRBV28
clone_size: .
d_call: .

cdr3_aa: CASSHINEQFF
cdr3_nt: TGTGCCAGCAGTCACATCAATGAGCAGTTCTTC
j_call: TRBJ2-1
v_call: TRBV6-6
clone_size: .
d_call: .

cdr3_aa: CASSNRGSANEQFF
cdr3_nt: TGTGCCAGCAGCAACAGGGGTTCCGCCAATGAGCAGTTCTTC
j_call: TRBJ2-1
v_call: TRBV7-9
clone_size: .
d_call: TRBD1

cdr3_aa: CASRSIRGPMNTEAFF
cdr3_nt: TGCGCCAGCAGGAGCATCAGGGGGCCCATGAACACTGAAGCTTTCTTT
j_call: TRBJ1-1
v_call: TRBV4-1
clone_size: .
d_call: TRBD1

cdr3_aa: CASSRRGRDSGTEAFF
cdr3_nt: TGTGCCAGCAGCCGACGCGGGAGGGACTCCGGGACTGAAGCTTTCTTT
j_call: TRBJ1-1
v_call: TRBV7-2
clone_size: .
d_call: .

cdr3_aa: CASREGRSNTEAFF
cdr3_nt: TGTGCCAGTAGGGAGGGACGGTCGAACACTGAAGCTTTCTTT
j_call: TRBJ1-1
v_call: TRBV19
clone_size: .
d_call: .

cdr3_aa: CASTLGGQSLPEAFF
cdr3_nt: TGTGCCAGCACTTTAGGGGGACAGTCGCTACCTGAAGCTTTCTTT
j_call: TRBJ1-1
v_call: TRBV28
clone_size: .
d_call: TRBD1

cdr3_aa: CASSELQQGGYNEQFF
cdr3_nt: TGCGCCAGCAGTGAGTTACAACAGGGAGGATACAATGAGCAGTTCTTC
j_call: TRBJ2-1
v_call: TRBV10-1
clone_size: .
d_call: .

cdr3_aa: CASSWGGDRGSLEQFF
cdr3_nt: TGTGCCAGCAGCTGGGGGGGAGACAGGGGATCCTTGGAGCAGTTCTTC
j_call: TRBJ2-1
v_call: TRBV7-9
clone_size: .
d_call: .

cdr3_aa: CASSRDRVSYNEQFF
cdr3_nt: TGTGCCAGCAGCCGGGACAGGGTATCCTACAATGAGCAGTTCTTC
j_call: TRBJ2-1
v_call: TRBV6-5
clone_size: .
d_call: TRBD1

cdr3_aa: CASTERTSGRGEQFF
cdr3_nt: TGTGCCAGCACCGAGAGGACTAGCGGGAGGGGTGAGCAGTTCTTC
j_call: TRBJ2-1
v_call: TRBV2
clone_size: .
d_call: TRBD2

cdr3_aa: CAWCSFRVRGTEAFF
cdr3_nt: TGTGCCTGGTGTAGTTTTAGGGTCCGGGGGACTGAAGCTTTCTTT
j_call: TRBJ1-1
v_call: TRBV30
clone_size: few
d_call: .

cdr3_aa: CASSGTGGASYEQYF
cdr3_nt: TGTGCCAGCAGTGGGACAGGGGGCGCATCCTACGAGCAGTACTTC
j_call: TRBJ2-7
v_call: TRBV6-1
clone_size: .
d_call: TRBD1

cdr3_aa: CASREGAREKLFF
cdr3_nt: TGTGCCAGCAGAGAGGGGGCACGGGAAAAACTGTTTTTT
j_call: TRBJ1-4
v_call: TRBV6-5
clone_size: .
d_call: TRBD1

cdr3_aa: CASSGPLPGASTDTQYF
cdr3_nt: TGTGCCAGCAGCGGACCCCTCCCGGGCGCTAGCACAGATACGCAGTATTTT
j_call: TRBJ2-3
v_call: TRBV9
clone_size: .
d_call: .

cdr3_aa: CAISGRGGERMFNEQFF
cdr3_nt: TGTGCCATCAGTGGCCGGGGGGGTGAGAGGATGTTCAATGAGCAGTTCTTC
j_call: TRBJ2-1
v_call: TRBV10-3
clone_size: .
d_call: TRBD2

cdr3_aa: CASSFIWAGTNNEQFF
cdr3_nt: TGTGCCAGCAGCTTTATCTGGGCGGGGACTAACAATGAGCAGTTCTTC
j_call: TRBJ2-1
v_call: TRBV11-2
clone_size: .
d_call: TRBD2

cdr3_aa: CASSLMGTGRPQGTEAFF
cdr3_nt: TGTGCCAGCAGTCTAATGGGGACAGGGAGACCTCAAGGAACTGAAGCTTTCTTT
j_call: TRBJ1-1
v_call: TRBV27
clone_size: .
d_call: TRBD1

cdr3_aa: CASSPPRGNGGFF
cdr3_nt: TGTGCCAGCAGCCCCCCCCGAGGGAATGGGGGGTTCTTC
j_call: TRBJ2-1
v_call: TRBV7-2
clone_size: .
d_call: .

cdr3_aa: CASSVSILAGGADTQYF
cdr3_nt: TGTGCCAGCAGCGTATCTATTCTAGCGGGAGGGGCAGATACGCAGTATTTT
j_call: TRBJ2-3
v_call: TRBV9
clone_size: .
d_call: TRBD2

cdr3_aa: CASRYGGADTGELFF
cdr3_nt: TGTGCCAGCAGATACGGGGGGGCGGACACCGGGGAGCTGTTTTTT
j_call: TRBJ2-2
v_call: TRBV6-5
clone_size: .
d_call: TRBD2

cdr3_aa: CSVRLRTSGGRTDTQYF
cdr3_nt: TGCAGCGTTCGACTCAGGACTAGCGGGGGACGCACAGATACGCAGTATTTT
j_call: TRBJ2-3
v_call: TRBV29-1
clone_size: once
d_call: TRBD2

cdr3_aa: CASSAWGLAGGETQYF
cdr3_nt: TGTGCCAGTAGTGCCTGGGGACTAGCGGGAGGGGAGACCCAGTACTTC
j_call: TRBJ2-5
v_call: TRBV19
clone_size: .
d_call: TRBD2

cdr3_aa: CASSMEGSTDTQYF
cdr3_nt: TGTGCCAGCAGCATGGAGGGCAGCACAGATACGCAGTATTTT
j_call: TRBJ2-3
v_call: TRBV28
clone_size: .
d_call: .

cdr3_aa: CASSEALGGWAGSVLSNQPQHF
cdr3_nt: TGTGCCAGCAGTGAAGCGCTTGGAGGCTGGGCGGGGTCTGTCCTAAGCAATCAGCCCCAGCATTTT
j_call: TRBJ1-5
v_call: TRBV6-1
clone_size: .
d_call: .

cdr3_aa: CASRGQGNTGELFF
cdr3_nt: TGCGCCAGCAGAGGACAGGGGAACACCGGGGAGCTGTTTTTT
j_call: TRBJ2-2
v_call: TRBV5-1
clone_size: .
d_call: TRBD1

cdr3_aa: CASSSEGNSYNEQFF
cdr3_nt: TGTGCCAGCAGCTCGGAGGGCAACAGTTACAATGAGCAGTTCTTC
j_call: TRBJ2-1
v_call: TRBV5-4
clone_size: .
d_call: .

cdr3_aa: CASSPTGRNQPQHF
cdr3_nt: TGTGCCAGCAGCCCCACAGGGCGCAATCAGCCCCAGCATTTT
j_call: TRBJ1-5
v_call: TRBV28
clone_size: .
d_call: .

cdr3_aa: CASSPTRLATYEQYF
cdr3_nt: TGTGCCAGCAGCCCAACTCGGTTGGCAACCTACGAGCAGTACTTC
j_call: TRBJ2-7
v_call: TRBV11-1
clone_size: .
d_call: .

cdr3_aa: CASSEGRTSGTGYQETQYF
cdr3_nt: TGTGCCAGCAGTGAAGGGCGCACTAGCGGGACTGGCTACCAAGAGACCCAGTACTTC
j_call: TRBJ2-5
v_call: TRBV2
clone_size: .
d_call: TRBD2

cdr3_aa: CASSLTPGQPQHF
cdr3_nt: TGTGCCAGCAGTCTAACCCCAGGGCAGCCCCAGCATTTT
j_call: TRBJ1-5
v_call: TRBV6-1
clone_size: once
d_call: .

cdr3_aa: CASTRGSRNEKLFF
cdr3_nt: TGTGCCAGCACGAGGGGTAGTAGAAATGAAAAACTGTTTTTT
j_call: TRBJ1-4
v_call: TRBV6-1
clone_size: .
d_call: .